Listed below are T cell receptor beta chains from one sample, sequenced in a study of vaccination and CD4 T cells after COVID-19. One entry per CDR3 protein results from TCRdb running MiXCR on the PCR reads. The sample holds more than 13,000 distinct CDR3 sequences, around 24% seen once. Antigen specificity for these receptors is unknown. The sample here was CD4+ T cells from blood, cultured in vitro, taken after SARS-CoV-2 vaccination. All receptors derive from a human donor who had recovered from COVID-19. The CDR3 runs from the conserved cysteine through the conserved F or W. Fields, in order: clone size, D gene, V gene, J gene, CDR3 length, CDR3 protein, CDR3 DNA. D genes are given only for firm matches. Clone size appears in some rows only: once, few, many, or a class for an expanded clone.

medium-sized	-	TRBV11-1	TRBJ2-3	12	CASSPPTDTQYF	TGTGCCAGCAGCCCCCCCACAGATACGCAGTATTTT
-	-	TRBV7-8	TRBJ2-3	14	CASSLLSSQVTQYF	TGTGCCAGCAGCTTATTAAGCTCCCAGGTTACGCAGTATTTT
-	TRBD1	TRBV18	TRBJ2-7	14	CASSSSRQGGEQYF	TGTGCCAGCTCATCATCGAGACAGGGGGGCGAGCAGTACTTC
few	-	TRBV7-9	TRBJ1-2	16	CASSPVQGRSNYGYTF	TGTGCCAGCAGCCCGGTACAGGGCCGAAGTAACTATGGCTACACCTTC
-	-	TRBV5-1	TRBJ2-5	18	CASSHIGRGRMGGETQYF	TGCGCCAGCAGCCATATTGGTAGGGGGAGGATGGGAGGAGAGACCCAGTACTTC
-	-	TRBV5-8	TRBJ2-4	15	CASSLLSLAKNIQYF	TGTGCCAGCAGCTTGCTTTCTTTAGCCAAAAACATTCAGTACTTC
few	-	TRBV7-9	TRBJ2-2	16	CASSLFGKPGHGELFF	TGTGCCAGCAGCTTATTTGGGAAGCCCGGTCACGGGGAGCTGTTTTTT
few	TRBD1	TRBV2	TRBJ2-5	15	CASKGWTGVKETQYF	TGTGCCAGCAAGGGGTGGACAGGGGTCAAAGAGACCCAGTACTTC
-	TRBD2	TRBV5-1	TRBJ2-1	16	CASSPPASGSWDEQFF	TGCGCCAGCAGCCCACCCGCCAGCGGGAGCTGGGATGAGCAGTTCTTC
-	-	TRBV20-1	TRBJ1-6	16	CSASPRASSYNSPLHF	TGCAGTGCTAGTCCCAGGGCAAGCTCCTATAATTCACCCCTCCACTTT
few	-	TRBV6-2/TRBV6-3	TRBJ1-1	14	CASSDRGPDTEAFF	TGTGCCAGCAGTGACCGAGGACCCGACACTGAAGCTTTCTTT
few	-	TRBV6-1	TRBJ1-5	17	CASSDLGTIYSNQPQHF	TGTGCCAGCAGTGACCTCGGGACAATTTATAGCAATCAGCCCCAGCATTTT
few	-	TRBV19	TRBJ1-3	15	CASTLRAGVRNTIYF	TGTGCCAGTACCCTCCGGGCAGGGGTAAGAAACACCATATATTTT
few	TRBD1	TRBV20-1	TRBJ1-1	14	CSAPRDRGNTEAFF	TGCAGTGCACCGAGGGACAGGGGGAACACTGAAGCTTTCTTT
-	-	TRBV30	TRBJ1-2	13	CAWSVPGTYGYTF	TGTGCCTGGAGTGTACCCGGGACCTATGGCTACACCTTC
medium-sized	-	TRBV27	TRBJ1-1	18	CASSLGYRATLGNTEAFF	TGTGCCAGCAGTTTAGGGTACCGGGCCACATTGGGGAACACTGAAGCTTTCTTT
few	-	TRBV27	TRBJ1-3	13	CASSLYSGNTIYF	TGTGCCAGCAGTTTATATTCCGGAAACACCATATATTTT
-	TRBD2	TRBV18	TRBJ2-1	15	CASLPRTSGYNEQFF	TGTGCCAGCCTCCCCCGGACTAGCGGATACAATGAGCAGTTCTTC
-	-	TRBV14	TRBJ1-1	12	CASSRSPVTAAF	TGTGCCAGCAGTCGTTCCCCCGTTACAGCAGCGTTT
-	-	TRBV19	TRBJ2-2	13	CARVPCVSGELFF	TGTGCCAGAGTCCCGTGTGTCTCCGGGGAGCTGTTTTTT
-	TRBD1	TRBV30	TRBJ1-5	14	CAWNRQGGNQPQHF	TGTGCCTGGAATCGACAGGGGGGGAATCAGCCCCAGCATTTT
-	-	TRBV12-3/TRBV12-4	TRBJ2-2	16	CASSFGGTAYTGELFF	TGTGCCAGCAGTTTTGGGGGGACAGCTTACACCGGGGAGCTGTTTTTT
-	TRBD1	TRBV7-2	TRBJ1-2	13	CASSPRTGLGYTF	TGTGCCAGCAGCCCACGGACAGGTTTAGGCTACACCTTC
-	TRBD1	TRBV7-2	TRBJ2-1	14	CASSPGQGRDEQFF	TGTGCCAGCAGCCCCGGACAGGGTAGGGATGAGCAGTTCTTC
few	-	TRBV19	TRBJ2-7	15	CASRKSHRTYYEQYF	TGTGCCAGTAGAAAATCCCACAGGACCTATTACGAGCAGTACTTC
-	-	TRBV28	TRBJ1-6	15	CASSLWDGNNSPLHF	TGTGCCAGCAGTTTATGGGACGGTAATAATTCACCCCTCCACTTT
-	TRBD2	TRBV9	TRBJ2-1	15	CASSTPGTRYNEQFF	TGTGCCAGCAGCACCCCCGGGACTAGATACAATGAGCAGTTCTTC
-	TRBD1	TRBV19	TRBJ1-1	14	CASSPGGTNTEAFF	TGTGCCAGTAGTCCAGGGGGGACAAACACTGAAGCTTTCTTT
few	-	TRBV7-9	TRBJ1-2	14	CASSPPGQNYGYTF	TGTGCCAGCAGTCCCCCAGGACAAAACTATGGCTACACCTTC
medium-sized	TRBD2	TRBV24-1	TRBJ2-7	14	CATSDAHPGGEQYF	TGTGCCACCAGTGATGCCCATCCGGGGGGCGAGCAGTACTTC
-	-	TRBV19	TRBJ1-4	13	CASSLAGAGKLFF	TGTGCCAGTAGTCTCGCGGGGGCGGGAAAACTGTTTTTT
few	-	TRBV7-3	TRBJ2-3	11	CASGSQDTQYF	TGTGCCAGTGGGAGTCAGGATACGCAGTATTTT